Listed below are T cell receptor beta chains from one sample, sequenced in a study of shared clonotypes between healthy human individuals. Assay used: immunoSEQ multiplex PCR; TCRdb lists only in-frame clones, some missing. The table records a few million clones, over 90% of them present only once. Sequenced: naive CD4+ T cells from PBMCs. The receptors derive from a man aged 18 to 29 in good health. Some clones in this sample may be carry-over from other donors' samples. The CDR3 runs from the conserved cysteine through the conserved F or W. Part of the rows lack a size; the others show once, few, many or a class for expanded clones.

len: 13
abundance: -
j_gene: TRBJ1-1
v_gene: TRBV30
CDR3aa: CAWGRGAGTEAFF

len: 10
abundance: -
j_gene: TRBJ2-7
v_gene: TRBV7-9
CDR3aa: CASSLRGQYF

len: 13
abundance: -
j_gene: TRBJ2-1
v_gene: TRBV6-5
CDR3aa: CASRMDPYNEQFF

len: 14
abundance: -
j_gene: TRBJ2-7
v_gene: TRBV5-1
CDR3aa: CASSLGPPSYEQYF

len: 16
abundance: -
j_gene: TRBJ1-4
v_gene: TRBV13
CDR3aa: CASSFGQGMTNEKLFF

len: 17
abundance: -
j_gene: TRBJ2-3
v_gene: TRBV18
CDR3aa: CASSPQGLAGGTDTQYF

len: 16
abundance: -
j_gene: TRBJ2-3
v_gene: TRBV5-4
CDR3aa: CASSSPAAGGTDTQYF

len: 15
abundance: -
j_gene: TRBJ2-7
v_gene: TRBV11-2
CDR3aa: CASSLNRDRSYEQYF

len: 15
abundance: -
j_gene: TRBJ2-7
v_gene: TRBV5-1
CDR3aa: CASSWGTGQRSEQYF

len: 13
abundance: -
j_gene: TRBJ2-7
v_gene: TRBV14
CDR3aa: CASSQDYDYEQYF

len: 15
abundance: once
j_gene: TRBJ2-5
v_gene: TRBV27
CDR3aa: CASRNRLAGKETQYF

len: 13
abundance: -
j_gene: TRBJ2-1
v_gene: TRBV9
CDR3aa: CASSVVSGGKQFF

len: 16
abundance: -
j_gene: TRBJ2-1
v_gene: TRBV10-1
CDR3aa: CASSDFEGSSYNEQFF

len: 14
abundance: -
j_gene: TRBJ1-5
v_gene: TRBV19
CDR3aa: CASRPGQLNQPQHF

len: 14
abundance: -
j_gene: TRBJ2-7
v_gene: TRBV19
CDR3aa: CASSIRQGGYEQYF

len: 16
abundance: -
j_gene: TRBJ1-1
v_gene: TRBV7-6
CDR3aa: CASSLAGRGPNTEAFF

len: 13
abundance: -
j_gene: TRBJ2-2
v_gene: TRBV7-2
CDR3aa: CASSLAVIGELFF

len: 12
abundance: -
j_gene: TRBJ2-1
v_gene: TRBV6-6
CDR3aa: CASSFSNNEQFF

len: 13
abundance: -
j_gene: TRBJ1-5
v_gene: TRBV5-4
CDR3aa: CASSLYGNQPQHF

len: 17
abundance: -
j_gene: TRBJ2-1
v_gene: TRBV7-2
CDR3aa: CASSLAASSGRYNEQFF

len: 16
abundance: many
j_gene: TRBJ2-2
v_gene: TRBV28
CDR3aa: CASSLGSWGNTGELFF

len: 16
abundance: once
j_gene: TRBJ2-3
v_gene: TRBV5-1
CDR3aa: CASSLEASGDTDTQYF

len: 13
abundance: once
j_gene: TRBJ2-2
v_gene: TRBV7-3
CDR3aa: CASSLLDRGELFF

len: 14
abundance: -
j_gene: TRBJ1-2
v_gene: TRBV6-5
CDR3aa: CASSRYGGSYGYTF

len: 15
abundance: once
j_gene: TRBJ2-3
v_gene: TRBV7-7
CDR3aa: CASSRTSVRGDTQYF

len: 15
abundance: -
j_gene: TRBJ2-1
v_gene: TRBV7-3
CDR3aa: CASSLWSGSRDEQFF

len: 12
abundance: -
j_gene: TRBJ2-3
v_gene: TRBV2
CDR3aa: CASSETADTQYF

len: 15
abundance: -
j_gene: TRBJ1-1
v_gene: TRBV19
CDR3aa: CASSIRWPNNTEAFF

len: 12
abundance: -
j_gene: TRBJ1-2
v_gene: TRBV28
CDR3aa: CASSSGPYGYTF

len: 16
abundance: once
j_gene: TRBJ2-2
v_gene: TRBV5-8
CDR3aa: CASSLRPFPRGGELFF

len: 16
abundance: once
j_gene: TRBJ2-1
v_gene: TRBV6-5
CDR3aa: CASSSPNLQGHNEQFF

len: 14
abundance: -
j_gene: TRBJ1-6
v_gene: TRBV28
CDR3aa: CASSFRVSNSPLHF

len: 16
abundance: -
j_gene: TRBJ2-4
v_gene: TRBV11-2
CDR3aa: CASSPLGGATQNIQYF

len: 16
abundance: -
j_gene: TRBJ1-2
v_gene: TRBV9
CDR3aa: CASTLAPRVENYGYTF

len: 15
abundance: -
j_gene: TRBJ2-1
v_gene: TRBV2
CDR3aa: CASSEVAREYNEQFF

len: 14
abundance: -
j_gene: TRBJ2-7
v_gene: TRBV11-1
CDR3aa: CASSLRGGLYEQYF

len: 20
abundance: -
j_gene: TRBJ2-5
v_gene: TRBV5-1
CDR3aa: CASSLQRLAGGPGYQETQYF

len: 13
abundance: -
j_gene: TRBJ1-1
v_gene: TRBV28
CDR3aa: CASRSGNPPEAFF

len: 14
abundance: -
j_gene: TRBJ1-1
v_gene: TRBV9
CDR3aa: CASSRRTGLSEAFF

len: 15
abundance: -
j_gene: TRBJ1-5
v_gene: TRBV18
CDR3aa: CASSPSTGANQPQHF

len: 16
abundance: -
j_gene: TRBJ2-5
v_gene: TRBV7-7
CDR3aa: CASSPSGVGYQETQYF

len: 16
abundance: -
j_gene: TRBJ1-2
v_gene: TRBV5-4
CDR3aa: CASSIKTGTGINGYTF

len: 13
abundance: -
j_gene: TRBJ1-2
v_gene: TRBV5-1
CDR3aa: CASSPGRVNGYTF

len: 17
abundance: -
j_gene: TRBJ2-3
v_gene: TRBV4-3
CDR3aa: CASSQGATSSSTDTQYF

len: 13
abundance: -
j_gene: TRBJ2-5
v_gene: TRBV29-1
CDR3aa: CSVLPGQSLSQYF

len: 15
abundance: -
j_gene: TRBJ2-1
v_gene: TRBV28
CDR3aa: CASSFRSLADNEQFF

len: 14
abundance: few
j_gene: TRBJ1-4
v_gene: TRBV18
CDR3aa: CASCRQSGDEKLFF

len: 16
abundance: -
j_gene: TRBJ1-5
v_gene: TRBV28
CDR3aa: CASSALDRGGNQPQHF

len: 12
abundance: -
j_gene: TRBJ2-7
v_gene: TRBV5-5
CDR3aa: CASSRAGVEQYF

len: 14
abundance: -
j_gene: TRBJ1-5
v_gene: TRBV4-1
CDR3aa: CASSPKVEDQPQHF

len: 14
abundance: once
j_gene: TRBJ1-2
v_gene: TRBV5-5
CDR3aa: CASSPGPPEGGYTF

len: 15
abundance: -
j_gene: TRBJ2-1
v_gene: TRBV4-1
CDR3aa: CASSRRDYKDNEQFF

len: 13
abundance: -
j_gene: TRBJ2-1
v_gene: TRBV11-2
CDR3aa: CASSLGRNNEQFF

len: 17
abundance: -
j_gene: TRBJ2-2
v_gene: TRBV13
CDR3aa: CASSFDRLELDTGELFF

len: 19
abundance: -
j_gene: TRBJ1-5
v_gene: TRBV21-1
CDR3aa: CASSKLLGYTIWADQPQHF

len: 15
abundance: -
j_gene: TRBJ2-5
v_gene: TRBV5-4
CDR3aa: CASSLGQVEGETQYF